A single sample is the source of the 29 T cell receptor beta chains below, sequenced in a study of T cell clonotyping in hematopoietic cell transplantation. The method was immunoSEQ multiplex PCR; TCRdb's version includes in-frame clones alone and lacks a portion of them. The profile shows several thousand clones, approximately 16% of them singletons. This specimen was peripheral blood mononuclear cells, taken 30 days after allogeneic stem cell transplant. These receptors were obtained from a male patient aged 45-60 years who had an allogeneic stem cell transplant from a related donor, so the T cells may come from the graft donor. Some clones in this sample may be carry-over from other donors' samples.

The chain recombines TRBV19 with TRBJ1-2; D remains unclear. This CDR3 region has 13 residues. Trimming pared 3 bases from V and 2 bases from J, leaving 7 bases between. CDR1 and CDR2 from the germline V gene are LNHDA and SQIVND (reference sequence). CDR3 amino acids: CASSIPGNYGYTF. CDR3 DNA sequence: TGTGCCAGTAGTATTCCGGGAAACTATGGCTACACCTTC.

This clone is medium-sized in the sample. CDR3 DNA: TGTGCCTGGAAATTCCGGGGTACTGAAGCTTTCTTT. Its translation is CAWKFRGTEAFF. J is TRBJ1-1 and V is TRBV30; D not certain. The germline CDR1 and CDR2 sequences are GTSNPN and SVGIG (reference sequence). There are 12 residues in the CDR3. The V gene lost 4 bases and the J gene lost 5 bases, with 11 bases spanning the gap.

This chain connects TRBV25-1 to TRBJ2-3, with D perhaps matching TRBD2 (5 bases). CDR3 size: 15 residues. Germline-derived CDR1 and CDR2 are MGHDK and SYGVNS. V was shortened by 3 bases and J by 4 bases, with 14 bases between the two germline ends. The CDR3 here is CASSDSGERADTQYF. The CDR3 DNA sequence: TGTGCCAGCAGTGATTCTGGGGAGAGGGCAGATACGCAGTATTTT.

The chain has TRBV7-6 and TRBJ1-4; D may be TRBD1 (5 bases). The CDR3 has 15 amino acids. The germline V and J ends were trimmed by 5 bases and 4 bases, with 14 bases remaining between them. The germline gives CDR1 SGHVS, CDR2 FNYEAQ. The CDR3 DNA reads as TGTGCCAGCAGCGCCGAGCCGGGGCTTAATGAAAAACTGTTTTTT. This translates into CASSAEPGLNEKLFF.

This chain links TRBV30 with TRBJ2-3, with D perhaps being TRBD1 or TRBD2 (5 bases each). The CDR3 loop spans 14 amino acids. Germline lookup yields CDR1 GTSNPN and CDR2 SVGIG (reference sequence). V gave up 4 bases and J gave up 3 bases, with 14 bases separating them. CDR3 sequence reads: CAWTNGEGTDTQYF. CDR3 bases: TGTGCCTGGACGAACGGAGAGGGGACAGATACGCAGTATTTT.

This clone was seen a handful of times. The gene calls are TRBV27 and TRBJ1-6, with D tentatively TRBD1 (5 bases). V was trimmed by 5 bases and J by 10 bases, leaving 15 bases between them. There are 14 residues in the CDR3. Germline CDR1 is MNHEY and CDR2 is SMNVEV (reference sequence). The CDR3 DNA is TGTGCCAGCAGTCCCCTTGGGGCCAACTCACCCCTCCACTTT. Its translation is CASSPLGANSPLHF.

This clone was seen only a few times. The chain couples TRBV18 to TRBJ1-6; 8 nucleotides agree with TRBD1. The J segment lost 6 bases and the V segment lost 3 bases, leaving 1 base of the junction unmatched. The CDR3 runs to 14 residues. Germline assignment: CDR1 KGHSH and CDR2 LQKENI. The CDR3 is CASSPDRGNSPLHF. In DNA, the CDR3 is TGTGCCAGCTCACCCGACAGGGGTAATTCACCCCTCCACTTT.

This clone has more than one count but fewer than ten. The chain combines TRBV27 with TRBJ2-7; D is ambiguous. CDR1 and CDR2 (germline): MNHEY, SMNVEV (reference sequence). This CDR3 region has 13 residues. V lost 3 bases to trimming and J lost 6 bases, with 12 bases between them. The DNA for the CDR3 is TGTGCCAGCAGTTTGGAAGTAACCTGCGAGCAGTACTTC. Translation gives CASSLEVTCEQYF.

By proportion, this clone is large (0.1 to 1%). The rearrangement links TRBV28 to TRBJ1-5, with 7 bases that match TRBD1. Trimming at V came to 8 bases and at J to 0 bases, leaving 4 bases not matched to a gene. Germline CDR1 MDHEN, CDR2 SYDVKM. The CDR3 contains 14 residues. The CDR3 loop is CASADRTSNQPQHF. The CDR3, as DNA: TGTGCCAGCGCGGACAGGACTAGCAATCAGCCCCAGCATTTT.

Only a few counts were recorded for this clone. The CDR3 loop is CASSGGLFNEQFF. In nucleotides, the CDR3 is TGTGCCAGCAGCGGGGGACTCTTTAATGAGCAGTTCTTC. The rearrangement links TRBV9 to TRBJ2-1, with TRBD2 as a possible D gene (6 bases). CDR3 length: 13 amino acids. The V gene lost 3 bases and the J gene lost 7 bases, with 11 bases spanning the gap. Looked up from germline, CDR1 is SGDLS and CDR2 is YYNGEE.

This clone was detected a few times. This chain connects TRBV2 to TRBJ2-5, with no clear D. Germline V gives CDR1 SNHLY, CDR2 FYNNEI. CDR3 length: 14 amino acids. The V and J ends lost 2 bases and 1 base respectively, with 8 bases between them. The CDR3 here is CASSELTGQETQYF. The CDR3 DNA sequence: TGTGCCAGCAGTGAATTGACTGGCCAAGAGACCCAGTACTTC.

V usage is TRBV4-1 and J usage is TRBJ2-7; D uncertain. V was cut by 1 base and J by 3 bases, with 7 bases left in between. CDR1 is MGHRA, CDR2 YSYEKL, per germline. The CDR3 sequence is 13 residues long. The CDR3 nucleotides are TGCGCCAGCAGCCAAGTTACCAACTACGAGCAGTACTTC. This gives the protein CASSQVTNYEQYF.

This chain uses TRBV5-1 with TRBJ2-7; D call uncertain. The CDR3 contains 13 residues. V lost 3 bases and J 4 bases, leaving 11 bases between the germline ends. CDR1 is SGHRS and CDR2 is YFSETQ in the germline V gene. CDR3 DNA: TGCGCCAGCAGCTGGCCCGGTGGTTACGAGCAGTACTTC. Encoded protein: CASSWPGGYEQYF.

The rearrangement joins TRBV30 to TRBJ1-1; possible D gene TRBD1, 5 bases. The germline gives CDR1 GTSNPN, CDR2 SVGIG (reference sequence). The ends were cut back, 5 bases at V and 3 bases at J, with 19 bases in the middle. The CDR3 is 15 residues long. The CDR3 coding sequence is TGTGCCTGGGGGGCCCCGTGGGATGTAGACACTGAAGCTTTCTTT. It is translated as CAWGAPWDVDTEAFF.

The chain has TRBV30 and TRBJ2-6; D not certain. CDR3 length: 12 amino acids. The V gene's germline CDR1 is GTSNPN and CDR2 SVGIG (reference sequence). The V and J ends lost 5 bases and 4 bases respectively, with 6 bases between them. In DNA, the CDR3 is TGTGCCTGGTCGGACGGGGCCAACGTCCTGACTTTC. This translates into CAWSDGANVLTF.

CDR3: CASRPLAGDSEQYF. The DNA of the CDR3 is TGTGCCAGCAGACCTTTAGCGGGAGACAGCGAGCAGTACTTC. The V and J genes are TRBV6-5 and TRBJ2-7; TRBD2 aligns across 9 bases. CDR3 length: 14 residues. Trimming took 6 bases from V and 6 from J; bases not matched to a gene: 9. CDR1 and CDR2 from the germline V gene are MNHEY and SVGAGI.

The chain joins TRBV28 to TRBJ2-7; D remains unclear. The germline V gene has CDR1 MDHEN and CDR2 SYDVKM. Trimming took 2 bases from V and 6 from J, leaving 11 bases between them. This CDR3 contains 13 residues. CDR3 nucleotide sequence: TGTGCCAGCAGTTTACCCGGCGAGCGCGAGCAGTACTTC. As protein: CASSLPGEREQYF.

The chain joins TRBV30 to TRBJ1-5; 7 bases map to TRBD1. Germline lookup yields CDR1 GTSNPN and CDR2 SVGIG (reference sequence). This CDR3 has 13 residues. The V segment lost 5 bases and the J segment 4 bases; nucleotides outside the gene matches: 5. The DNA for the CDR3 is TGTGCCTGGGACAGGGAACGGAATCAGCCCCAGCATTTT. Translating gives CAWDRERNQPQHF.

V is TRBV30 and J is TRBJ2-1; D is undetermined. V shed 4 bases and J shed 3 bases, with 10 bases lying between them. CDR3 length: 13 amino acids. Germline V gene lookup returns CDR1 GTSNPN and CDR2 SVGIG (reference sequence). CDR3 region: CAWNTGLYNEQFF. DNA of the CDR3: TGTGCCTGGAACACGGGCCTCTACAATGAGCAGTTCTTC. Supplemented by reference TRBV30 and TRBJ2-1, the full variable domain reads SQTIHQWPATLVQPVGSPLSLECTVEGTSNPNLYWYRQAAGRGLQLLFYSVGIGQISSEVPQNLSASRPQDRQFILSSKKLLLSDSGFYLCAWNTGLYNEQFFGPGTRLTVL.

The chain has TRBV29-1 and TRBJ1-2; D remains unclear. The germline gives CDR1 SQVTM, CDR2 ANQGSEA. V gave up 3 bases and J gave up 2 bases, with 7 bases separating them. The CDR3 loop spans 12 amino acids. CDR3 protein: CSVEEGNYGYTF. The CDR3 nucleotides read TGCAGCGTTGAGGAAGGGAACTATGGCTACACCTTC.

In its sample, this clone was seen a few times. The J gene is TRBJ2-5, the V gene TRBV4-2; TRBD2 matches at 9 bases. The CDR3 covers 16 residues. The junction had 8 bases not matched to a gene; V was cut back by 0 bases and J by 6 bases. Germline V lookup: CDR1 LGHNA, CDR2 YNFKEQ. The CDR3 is CASSQDLGSGGKTQYF. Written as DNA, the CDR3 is TGTGCCAGCAGCCAAGATCTGGGTAGCGGGGGAAAGACCCAGTACTTC.

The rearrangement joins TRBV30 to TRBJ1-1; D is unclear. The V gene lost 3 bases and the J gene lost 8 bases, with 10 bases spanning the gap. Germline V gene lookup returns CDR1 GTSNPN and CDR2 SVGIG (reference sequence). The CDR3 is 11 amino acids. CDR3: CAWSLTHEAFF. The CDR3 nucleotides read TGTGCCTGGAGCCTAACCCACGAAGCTTTCTTT.

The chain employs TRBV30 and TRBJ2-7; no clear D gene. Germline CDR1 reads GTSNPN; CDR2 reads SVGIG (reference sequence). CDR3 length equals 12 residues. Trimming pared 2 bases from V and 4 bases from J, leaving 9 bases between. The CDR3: CAWSPMFYEQYF. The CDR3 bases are TGTGCCTGGAGTCCCATGTTTTACGAGCAGTACTTC. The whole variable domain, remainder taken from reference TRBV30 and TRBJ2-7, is SQTIHQWPATLVQPVGSPLSLECTVEGTSNPNLYWYRQAAGRGLQLLFYSVGIGQISSEVPQNLSASRPQDRQFILSSKKLLLSDSGFYLCAWSPMFYEQYFGPGTRLTVT.

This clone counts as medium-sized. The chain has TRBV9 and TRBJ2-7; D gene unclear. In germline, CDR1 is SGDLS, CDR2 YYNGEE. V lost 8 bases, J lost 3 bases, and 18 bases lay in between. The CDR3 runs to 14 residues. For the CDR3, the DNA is TGTGCCAGTCGTTGGGCGCGGTGGCACTACGAGCAGTACTTC. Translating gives CASRWARWHYEQYF.

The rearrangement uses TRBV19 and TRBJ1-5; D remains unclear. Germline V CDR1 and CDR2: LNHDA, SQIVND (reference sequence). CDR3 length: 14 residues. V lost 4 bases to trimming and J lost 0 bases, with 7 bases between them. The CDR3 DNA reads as TGTGCCAGTAGTACCCCGATTAGCAATCAGCCCCAGCATTTT. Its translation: CASSTPISNQPQHF.

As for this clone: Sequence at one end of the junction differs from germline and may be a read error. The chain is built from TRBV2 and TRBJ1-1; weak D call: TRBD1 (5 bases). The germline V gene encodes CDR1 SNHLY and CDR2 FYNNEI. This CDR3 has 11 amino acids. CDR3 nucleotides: TGTGCCAGTAGTGAGGGGTTTGAAGCTTTCTTT. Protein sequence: CASSEGFEAFF.

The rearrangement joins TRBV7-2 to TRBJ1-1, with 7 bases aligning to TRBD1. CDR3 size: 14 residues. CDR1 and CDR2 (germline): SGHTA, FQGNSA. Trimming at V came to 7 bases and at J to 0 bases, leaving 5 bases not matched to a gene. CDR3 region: CASTLGQMNTEAFF. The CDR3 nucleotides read TGTGCCAGCACCCTGGGACAGATGAACACTGAAGCTTTCTTT.

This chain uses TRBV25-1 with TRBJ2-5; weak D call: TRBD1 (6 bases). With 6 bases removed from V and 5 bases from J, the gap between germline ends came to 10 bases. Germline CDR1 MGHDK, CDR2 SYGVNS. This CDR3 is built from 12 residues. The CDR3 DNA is TGTGCCAGCAGACAGGGTGGTGAGACCCAGTACTTC. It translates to CASRQGGETQYF. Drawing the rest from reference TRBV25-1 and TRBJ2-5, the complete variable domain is EADIYQTPRYLVIGTGKKITLECSQTMGHDKMYWYQQDPGMELHLIHYSYGVNSTEKGDLSSESTVSRIRTEHFPLTLESARPSHTSQYLCASRQGGETQYFGPGTRLLVL.

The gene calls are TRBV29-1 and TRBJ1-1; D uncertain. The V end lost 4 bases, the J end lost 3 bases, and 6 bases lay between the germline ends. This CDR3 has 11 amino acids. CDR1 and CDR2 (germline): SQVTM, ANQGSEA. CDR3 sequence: CSVVGDTEAFF. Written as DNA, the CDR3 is TGCAGCGTTGTGGGTGACACTGAAGCTTTCTTT.